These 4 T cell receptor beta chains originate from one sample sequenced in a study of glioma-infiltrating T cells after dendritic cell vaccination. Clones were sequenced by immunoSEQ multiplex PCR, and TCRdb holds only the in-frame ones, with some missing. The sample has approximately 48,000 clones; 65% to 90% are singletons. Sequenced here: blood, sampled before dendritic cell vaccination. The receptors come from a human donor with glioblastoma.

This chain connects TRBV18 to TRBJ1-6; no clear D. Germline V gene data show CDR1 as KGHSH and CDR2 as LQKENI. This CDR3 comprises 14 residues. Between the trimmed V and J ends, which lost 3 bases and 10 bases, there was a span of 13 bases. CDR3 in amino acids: CASSPGIGRSPLHF. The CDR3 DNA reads TGTGCCAGCTCACCGGGCATCGGAAGGTCACCCCTCCACTTT.

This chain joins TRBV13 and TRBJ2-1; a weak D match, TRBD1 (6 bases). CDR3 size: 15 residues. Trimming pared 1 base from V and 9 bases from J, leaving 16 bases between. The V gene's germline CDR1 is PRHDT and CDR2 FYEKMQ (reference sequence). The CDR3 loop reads CASSLVPGEVGEQFF. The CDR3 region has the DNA TGTGCCAGCAGCTTAGTCCCAGGGGAAGTAGGTGAGCAGTTCTTC.

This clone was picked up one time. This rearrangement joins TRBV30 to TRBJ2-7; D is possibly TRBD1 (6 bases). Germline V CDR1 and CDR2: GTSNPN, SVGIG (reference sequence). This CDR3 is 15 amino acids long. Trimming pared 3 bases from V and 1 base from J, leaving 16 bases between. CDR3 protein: CAWRLGGGRSYEQYF. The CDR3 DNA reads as TGTGCCTGGAGGCTAGGGGGTGGAAGGTCCTACGAGCAGTACTTC.

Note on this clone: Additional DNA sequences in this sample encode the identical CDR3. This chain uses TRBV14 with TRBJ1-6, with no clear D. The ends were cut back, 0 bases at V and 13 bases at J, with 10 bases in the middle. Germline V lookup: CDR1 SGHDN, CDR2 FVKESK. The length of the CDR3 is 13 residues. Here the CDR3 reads CASSQDLGSPLHF. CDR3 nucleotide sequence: TGTGCCAGCAGCCAAGATCTCGGGTCCCCCCTCCACTTT.